This T cell receptor (beta chain) is from a study of Ad26.COV2.S vaccination and SARS-CoV-2 variants. Overall study: Administration of Ad26.COV2.S was intramuscular, either once or twice 56 days apart. Study outcomes and limitations: With respect to non-spike TCR breadth, vaccine and placebo recipients were similar. Vaccinees displayed broader spike-specific TCR repertoires than placebo recipients.

Details on this clone: Its antigen remains unknown.

V was clipped by 1 base and J by 0 bases, with 7 bases between them. There are 14 residues in the CDR3. The V gene's germline CDR1 is SGHTS and CDR2 YDEGEE. Treatment defined: approximately 18 received Ad26.COV2.S at low or high dose, single or two shots; about 5 received placebo; per-sample allocation not given. The investigators took samples on day 63 after the first vaccine or placebo injection. Produced via immunoSEQ multiplex PCR; TCRdb's table is partial and in-frame only. Counted here are 300,000 to 350,000 clones, about 88% occurring once; the ten biggest clones make up 5.5% to 7%. The chain couples TRBV5-8 to TRBJ1-1, with D uncertain. The receptor comes from a person between 18 and 60 years old who received the Ad26.COV2.S COVID-19 vaccine or a placebo. The source was peripheral blood, collected in a trial of Ad26.COV2.S vaccine versus placebo. Here the CDR3 DNA reads TGTGCCAGCAGCTTGACCGGCTTGAACACTGAAGCTTTCTTT. Residues: CASSLTGLNTEAFF. The full variable domain, with the rest looked up from reference TRBV5-8 and TRBJ1-1, is EAGVTQSPTHLIKTRGQQATLRCSPISGHTSVYWYQQALGLGLQFLLWYDEGEERNRGNFPPRFSGRQFPNYSSELNVNALELEDSALYLCASSLTGLNTEAFFGQGTRLTVV.